The clone carrying this T cell receptor beta chain has just a few counts. Its antigen is as yet unknown. Trimming left V 6 bases short and J 4 bases short, with 15 bases between. The CDR3 consists of 15 residues. In germline, CDR1 is LNHDA, CDR2 SQIVND (reference sequence). This sample was included in a study of T cell repertoires in cytomegalovirus infection. Overall study: Selection of CMV epitopes for the study included recently identified HLA-C-restricted and well-studied HLA-B-restricted ones. Shared public TCR beta signatures pointed to both CMV infection and a matching HLA type.

Points from the study as a whole: The study found HLA-C-restricted CMV-specific TCR beta clonotypes dominating the ex vivo response. Individuals carrying CMV plus the relevant HLA were identified by cumulative frequency of public TCR beta families.

TCRdb itself ran the reads through MiXCR, one entry per CDR3 protein. This sample yields hundreds of thousands of distinct CDR3 sequences, of which under 35% are seen a single time; 15% to 25% belongs to the top ten. The sequence derives from a human donor in good health (CMV status not recorded). Some clones in this sample may be carry-over from other donors' samples. The chain combines TRBV19 with TRBJ2-2; D tentatively fits TRBD1 or TRBD2 (5 bases each). The starting material was cultured PBMCs, obtained from culture after CMV antigen stimulation. CDR3 amino acids: CASSLVRGFTGELFF. DNA for the CDR3: TGTGCCAGTAGCCTGGTCCGGGGCTTCACCGGGGAGCTGTTTTTT. Full variable domain (remainder filled in from reference TRBV19 and TRBJ2-2): DGGITQSPKYLFRKEGQNVTLSCEQNLNHDAMYWYRQDPGQGLRLIYYSQIVNDFQKGDIAEGYSVSREKKESFPLTVTSAQKNPTAFYLCASSLVRGFTGELFFGEGSRLTVL.